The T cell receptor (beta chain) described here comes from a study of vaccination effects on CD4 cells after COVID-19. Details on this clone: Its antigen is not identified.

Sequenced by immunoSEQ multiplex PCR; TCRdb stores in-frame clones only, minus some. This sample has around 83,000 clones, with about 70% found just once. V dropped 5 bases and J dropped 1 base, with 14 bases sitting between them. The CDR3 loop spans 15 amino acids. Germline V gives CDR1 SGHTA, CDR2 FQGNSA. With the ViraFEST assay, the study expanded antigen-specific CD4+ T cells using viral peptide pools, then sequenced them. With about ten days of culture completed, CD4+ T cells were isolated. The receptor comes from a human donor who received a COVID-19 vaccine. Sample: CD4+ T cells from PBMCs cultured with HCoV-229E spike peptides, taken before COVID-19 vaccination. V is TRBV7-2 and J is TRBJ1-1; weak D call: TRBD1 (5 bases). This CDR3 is CASSRDRHRNTEAFF. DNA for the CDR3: TGTGCCAGCAGCCGGGACCGACACAGGAACACTGAAGCTTTCTTT.